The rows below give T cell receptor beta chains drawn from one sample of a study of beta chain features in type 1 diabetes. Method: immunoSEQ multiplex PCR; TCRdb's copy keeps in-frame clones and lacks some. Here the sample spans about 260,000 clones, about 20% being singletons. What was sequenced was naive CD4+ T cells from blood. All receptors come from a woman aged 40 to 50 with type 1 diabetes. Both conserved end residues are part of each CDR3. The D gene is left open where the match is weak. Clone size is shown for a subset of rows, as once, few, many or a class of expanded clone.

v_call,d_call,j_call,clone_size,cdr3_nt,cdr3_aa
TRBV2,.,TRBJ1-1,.,TGTGCCAGCAGTGCACAGCTAAATTTGAACACTGAAGCTTTCTTT,CASSAQLNLNTEAFF
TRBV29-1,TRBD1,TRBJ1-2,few,TGCAGCGTTACAGGGGTGGAAGGCTACACCTTC,CSVTGVEGYTF
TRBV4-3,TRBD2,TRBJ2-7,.,TGCGCCAGCAGCCCGGACCCGACTAGCGGGCGCTCCGAGCAGTACTTC,CASSPDPTSGRSEQYF
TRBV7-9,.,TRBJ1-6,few,TGTGCCAGCAGCTTATTCCAGGGAAATTCACCCCTCCACTTT,CASSLFQGNSPLHF
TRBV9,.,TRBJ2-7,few,TGTGCCAGCAGCGTAGGGGCAGGGTCCTACGAGCAGTACTTC,CASSVGAGSYEQYF
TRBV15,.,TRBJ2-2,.,TGTGCCACCAGCAAGGGGACCGGGGAGCTGTTTTTT,CATSKGTGELFF
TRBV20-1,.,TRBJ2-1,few,TGCAGTGCTAGTCTTCCCTATACGGTCTTC,CSASLPYTVF
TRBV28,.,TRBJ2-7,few,TGTGCCAGCAGTTTCTCGGGCGGGATAACGTTC,CASSFSGGITF
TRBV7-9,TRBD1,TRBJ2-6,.,TGTGCCAGCAGCTCCGGGACAGGGGGCGTTGGGGCCAACGTCCTGACTTTC,CASSSGTGGVGANVLTF
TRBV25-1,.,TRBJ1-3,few,TGTGCCAGCAGTGCTATGACCGGACTCTCTGGAAACACCATATATTTT,CASSAMTGLSGNTIYF
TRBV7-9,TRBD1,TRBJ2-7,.,TGTGCCAGCAGCTTACCCGAGGGGGCGATCTACGAGCAGTACTTC,CASSLPEGAIYEQYF
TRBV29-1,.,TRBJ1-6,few,TGCAGCGGCCGGACCTCGGAGGATTCACCCCTCCACTTT,CSGRTSEDSPLHF
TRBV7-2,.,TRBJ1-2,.,TGTGCCAGCAGCTTAAATCGAGGGTATGGCTACACCTTC,CASSLNRGYGYTF
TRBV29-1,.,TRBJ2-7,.,TGCAGCGTTGGAGGGGGGGCGTACGAGCAGTACTTC,CSVGGGAYEQYF
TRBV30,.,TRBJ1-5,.,TGTGCCTGGAGTGTTGGGAGGCATCAGCCCCAGCATTTT,CAWSVGRHQPQHF
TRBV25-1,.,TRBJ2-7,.,TGTGCCAGCAGTCATAGCGGAGCCTACGAGCAGTACTTC,CASSHSGAYEQYF
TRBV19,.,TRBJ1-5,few,TGTGCCAGTACCCGGGAGGGACGAAGTCAGCCCCAGCATTTT,CASTREGRSQPQHF
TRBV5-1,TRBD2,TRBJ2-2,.,TGCGCCAGCAGCCAGACTAGCCAGAACACCGGGGAGCTGTTTTTT,CASSQTSQNTGELFF
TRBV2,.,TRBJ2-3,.,TGTGCCAGCAGTGTCGGAGGGGCCTTATCGTATACGCAGTATTTT,CASSVGGALSYTQYF
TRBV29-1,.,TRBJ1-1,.,TGCAGCGCCCGGACGGACATGAACACTGAAGCTTTCTTT,CSARTDMNTEAFF
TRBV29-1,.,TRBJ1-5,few,TGCAGCGTTGCTAATGGGGCCAATCAGCCCCAGCATTTT,CSVANGANQPQHF
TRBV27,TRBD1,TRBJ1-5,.,TGTGCCAGCAGTCTACAGGGGGCTGGCAATCAGCCCCAGCATTTT,CASSLQGAGNQPQHF
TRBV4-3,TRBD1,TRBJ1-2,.,TGCGCCAGCAGCCGCGAATGGGACAGCAACTATGGCTACACCTTC,CASSREWDSNYGYTF
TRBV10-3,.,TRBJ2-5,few,TGTGCCGTCGCTCTCGGCGGCCAAGAGACCCAGTACTTC,CAVALGGQETQYF
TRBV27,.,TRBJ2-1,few,TGTGCCAGCAGTTTACCCTCCGTCCGGGAGCAGTTCTTC,CASSLPSVREQFF
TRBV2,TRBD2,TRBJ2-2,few,TGTGCCAGCACCGCGGGGGAGGAGCTGTTTTTT,CASTAGEELFF
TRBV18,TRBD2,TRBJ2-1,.,TGTGCCAGCTCACCGATTAGCGGGCCGTCCACAGACAATGAGCAGTTCTTC,CASSPISGPSTDNEQFF
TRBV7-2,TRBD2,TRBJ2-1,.,TGTGCCAGCAGCTTTAGCGGGGGGGACTACAATGAGCAGTTCTTC,CASSFSGGDYNEQFF
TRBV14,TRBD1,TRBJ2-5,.,TGTGCCAGCAGCCGGGAGGACAGGGGCCAGACCCAGTACTTC,CASSREDRGQTQYF